Below, 30 T cell receptor beta chains from the same sample are listed, as sequenced in a study of T cells in Graves' hyperthyroidism and ophthalmopathy (dated by TCRdb to between 2019 and 2020). Library method: multiplex PCR. Sequencing was performed on an Illumina HiSeq 2000. TCR beta CDR3 regions were amplified from RNA transcripts. For the first round of RT-PCR on the TCR CDR3, the HTBI primer set was used together with the Qiagen OneStep RT-PCR kit. Starting from the raw public reads, TCRdb applied fastp trimming at Q25, assembled clones with MiXCR and retained in-frame beta chains. Rows with a matching CDR3 protein are joined into one entry that keeps the most common DNA and genes. The sample table holds 500,000 to 650,000 distinct CDR3 sequences, of which 35% to 50% were seen once. Clones ranked in the top ten supply about two fifths of the sample. Sequencing was carried out using peripheral blood or thyroid tissue (not recorded which). The receptors were gathered from an adult woman with Graves' disease, either hyperthyroidism or ophthalmopathy (not recorded which).

This clonotype was recorded many times. The chain is built from TRBV12-3 or TRBV12-4 and TRBJ1-2, with 8 bases that match TRBD1. The CDR3 is made up of 14 amino acids. Germline trimming cut 6 bases from V and 5 bases from J; bases unmatched to any gene: 8. The CDR3 reads CASSPSDRAYGYTF. As DNA, the CDR3 is TGTGCCAGCAGCCCCTCGGACAGGGCGTATGGCTACACCTTC.

The chain recombines TRBV7-9 with TRBJ2-7; tentative D call: TRBD1 (6 bases). CDR1 and CDR2 (germline): SEHNR, FQNEAQ (reference sequence). Deletions cut 5 bases from V and 3 bases from J, with 17 bases between. The CDR3 contains 15 residues. The CDR3 coding sequence is TGTGCCAGCAGCCCATCGATGGACAGCTACTACGAGCAGTACTTC. Translation gives CASSPSMDSYYEQYF. The complete variable domain, with remaining parts taken from reference TRBV7-9 and TRBJ2-7, reads DTGVSQNPRHKITKRGQNVTFRCDPISEHNRLYWYRQTLGQGPEFLTYFQNEAQLEKSRLLSDRFSAERPKGSFSTLEIQRTEQGDSAMYLCASSPSMDSYYEQYFGPGTRLTVT.

The genes are TRBV10-3 and TRBJ2-7; 7 positions match TRBD2. CDR3 length equals 13 residues. The germline V gene has CDR1 ENHRY and CDR2 SYGVKD. Trimming took 6 bases from V and 12 from J; bases not matched to a gene: 14. CDR3 sequence reads: CAIRADPGTMVYF. The CDR3 DNA reads TGTGCCATCAGGGCAGATCCTGGGACTATGGTGTACTTC.

The chain employs TRBV6-1 and TRBJ1-1; D not resolved. CDR1 MNHNS and CDR2 SASEGT come from the germline V gene. This CDR3 has 14 residues. V shed 6 bases and J shed 2 bases, with 13 bases lying between them. CDR3 coding DNA: TGTGCCAGCAGGGACGGACGGCCTAACACTGAAGCTTTCTTT. Translated: CASRDGRPNTEAFF.

Regarding this clonotype: Likely a read error: the CDR3 ends without its conserved phenylalanine or tryptophan. The chain has TRBV6-5 and TRBJ2-5; D might be TRBD1 or TRBD2, each matching 6 bases. V gave up 2 bases and J gave up 5 bases, with 15 bases separating them. The CDR3 is 15 residues long. Per the germline V gene, CDR1 is MNHEY and CDR2 is SVGAGI. CDR3 sequence (DNA): TGTGCCAGCAGTTACATGTCGGGGGCCGTGGAGACCCAGTACCTC. Translating gives CASSYMSGAVETQYL.

This clonotype was observed a handful of times. The chain employs TRBV20-1 and TRBJ1-2, with 7 bases matching TRBD1. The CDR3 spans 13 residues. V dropped 6 bases and J dropped 3; count of bases not matched to a gene: 7. Germline values: CDR1 DFQATT, CDR2 SNEGSKA (reference sequence). In nucleotides, the CDR3 is TGCAGTGCCGAACAGGGGATCGACTATGGCTACACCTTC. Its translation is CSAEQGIDYGYTF.

Only a few counts were recorded for this clonotype. V gene TRBV5-5 combines with J gene TRBJ2-7, with D unresolved. This CDR3 contains 16 residues. Per the germline V gene, CDR1 is SGHKS and CDR2 is YYEKEE (reference sequence). V gave up 2 bases and J gave up 2 bases, with 17 bases separating them. CDR3 sequence (DNA): TGTGCCAGCAGCTTTAGGCAGCCACTACCCACCTACGAGCAGTACTTC. Translation: CASSFRQPLPTYEQYF.

This chain links TRBV7-3 with TRBJ2-5; D tentatively reads TRBD1 or TRBD2 (6 bases each). The CDR3 totals 13 residues. V dropped 4 bases and J dropped 7 bases, with 13 bases sitting between them. From germline, CDR1 is SGHTA and CDR2 FQGTGA. The CDR3 DNA sequence: TGTGCCAGCAGCTCCACGGAGGGGGGGACCCAGTACTTC. Its protein product is CASSSTEGGTQYF. The complete variable domain, with remaining parts taken from reference TRBV7-3 and TRBJ2-5, reads GAGVSQTPSNKVTEKGKYVELRCDPISGHTALYWYRQSLGQGPEFLIYFQGTGAADDSGLPNDRFFAVRPEGSVSTLKIQRTERGDSAVYLCASSSTEGGTQYFGPGTRLLVL.

This clonotype was seen just once. V and J are TRBV5-1 and TRBJ1-5; 10 bases fit TRBD1. The V gene end was trimmed by 3 bases and the J gene end by 14 bases; junction bases not matched to a gene: 11. Germline CDR1 SGHRS, CDR2 YFSETQ. This CDR3 is built from 14 residues. CDR3 amino acids: CASSSATGGVYEHF. CDR3 coding DNA: TGCGCCAGCAGCTCAGCGACAGGGGGCGTGTACGAGCATTTT.

Notes on this clonotype: This may come from a read error, since a much larger clone is one base off. The final CDR3 position lacks the conserved phenylalanine or tryptophan, pointing to a likely read error. The gene calls are TRBV2 and TRBJ2-7, with D possibly being TRBD2 (5 bases). Germline assignment: CDR1 SNHLY and CDR2 FYNNEI. V was clipped by 8 bases and J by 3 bases, with 14 bases between them. This CDR3 is built from 13 residues. The CDR3 loop is CASRLGRDYEQYL. CDR3 coding DNA: TGTGCCAGCCGCTTGGGGAGAGACTACGAGCAGTACCTC.

This clonotype was found many times. V usage is TRBV20-1 and J usage is TRBJ2-2; 12 bases align to TRBD1. From germline, CDR1 is DFQATT and CDR2 SNEGSKA (reference sequence). The V and J ends lost 6 bases and 1 base, in that order; junction bases with no gene match: 9. The CDR3 extends over 17 amino acids. Here the CDR3 reads CSARPGQGAMNTGELFF. CDR3 coding DNA: TGCAGTGCCAGACCGGGACAGGGGGCTATGAACACCGGGGAGCTGTTTTTT.

This rearrangement joins TRBV6-5 to TRBJ1-1, with 9 bases matching TRBD1. V was clipped by 8 bases and J by 2 bases; unmatched bases: 9. CDR3 length: 15 amino acids. Germline values: CDR1 MNHEY, CDR2 SVGAGI. CDR3: CASYRDRVTNTEAFF. The CDR3 nucleotides read TGTGCCAGCTACCGGGACAGGGTCACCAACACTGAAGCTTTCTTT.

This chain links TRBV7-2 with TRBJ1-5; D not certain. The CDR3 is 14 residues long. The germline V and J ends were trimmed by 4 bases and 5 bases, with 12 bases remaining between them. Looked up from germline, CDR1 is SGHTA and CDR2 is FQGNSA. The CDR3 sequence is CASSSGLGDQPQHF. As DNA, the CDR3 is TGTGCCAGCAGCTCCGGACTGGGCGATCAGCCCCAGCATTTT. Using reference TRBV7-2 and TRBJ1-5 for the parts outside the CDR3, the full variable domain is GAGVSQSPSNKVTEKGKDVELRCDPISGHTALYWYRQSLGQGLEFLIYFQGNSAPDKSGLPSDRFSAERTGGSVSTLTIQRTQQEDSAVYLCASSSGLGDQPQHFGDGTRLSIL.

This clonotype came up a few times. The rearrangement joins TRBV11-2 to TRBJ2-7, with D maybe TRBD2 (7 bases). The germline CDR1 and CDR2 sequences are SGHAT and FQNNGV. Trimming pared 5 bases from V and 2 bases from J, leaving 19 bases between. The CDR3 is made up of 16 amino acids. CDR3: CASSPAGEGGPYEQYF. The CDR3 nucleotides read TGTGCCAGCAGCCCGGCGGGGGAAGGGGGACCCTACGAGCAGTACTTC.

The V and J genes are TRBV25-1 and TRBJ2-2; D gene uncertain. The V gene lost 4 bases and the J gene lost 0 bases, with 6 bases spanning the gap. Looked up from germline, CDR1 is MGHDK and CDR2 is SYGVNS. CDR3 length: 14 amino acids. The CDR3 reads CASSGSSNTGELFF. For the CDR3, the DNA is TGTGCCAGCAGTGGGTCTTCGAACACCGGGGAGCTGTTTTTT.

The chain recombines TRBV29-1 with TRBJ2-7; 13 bases agree with TRBD2. Germline V gives CDR1 SQVTM, CDR2 ANQGSEA. This CDR3 contains 14 residues. V gave up 2 bases and J gave up 6 bases; unmatched junction bases: 4. The CDR3 DNA reads as TGCAGCGTTGAATGGACTAGCGGGGGCGTCGAGCAGTACTTC. Translation gives CSVEWTSGGVEQYF.

This chain uses TRBV6-5 with TRBJ2-5, with 9 bases lining up with TRBD2. The germline V gene encodes CDR1 MNHEY and CDR2 SVGAGI. The CDR3 loop spans 15 amino acids. The V gene end was trimmed by 5 bases and the J gene end by 5 bases; junction bases not matched to a gene: 9. The CDR3 sequence: CASSRAGLAGETQYF. The CDR3 nucleotides are TGTGCCAGCAGTAGGGCGGGACTAGCTGGTGAGACCCAGTACTTC.

This chain connects TRBV7-9 to TRBJ2-3; D is tentatively TRBD1 or TRBD2 (6 bases each). Germline V CDR1 and CDR2: SEHNR, FQNEAQ (reference sequence). This CDR3 region has 16 residues. Trimming removed 5 bases at V and 0 bases at J, with 15 bases between. The CDR3 is CASSPSRGRSTDTQYF. For the CDR3, the DNA is TGTGCCAGCAGCCCCTCACGGGGGCGAAGCACAGATACGCAGTATTTT.

V gene TRBV15 combines with J gene TRBJ1-2; D possibly corresponds to TRBD1 (5 bases). Germline CDR1 LNHNV, CDR2 YYDKDF (reference sequence). Trimming removed 11 bases at V and 2 bases at J, with 12 bases between. The CDR3 covers 12 residues. In DNA, the CDR3 is TGTGCCCCAAGCCGACAGAACTATGGCTACACCTTC. Translated, it gives CAPSRQNYGYTF.

The table lists this clonotype with many counts. The CDR3 bases are TGCAGCGTGATGACAGGGACCACCGGGGAGCTGTTTTTT. Protein product: CSVMTGTTGELFF. This chain links TRBV29-1 with TRBJ2-2; TRBD1 aligns across 7 bases. CDR1 SQVTM and CDR2 ANQGSEA come from the germline V gene. The CDR3 length is 13 residues. The V gene end was trimmed by 6 bases and the J gene end by 4 bases; junction bases not matched to a gene: 5.

This clonotype was counted ten times or more. The genes are TRBV2 and TRBJ1-5, with D possibly matching TRBD1 (5 bases). The CDR3 spans 17 residues. V shed 2 bases and J shed 1 base, with 15 bases lying between them. Germline assignment: CDR1 SNHLY and CDR2 FYNNEI. CDR3: CASSENRGALSNQPQHF. CDR3 DNA: TGTGCCAGCAGTGAAAATAGGGGTGCCCTCAGCAATCAGCCCCAGCATTTT. Full variable domain (rest looked up from reference TRBV2 and TRBJ1-5): EPEVTQTPSHQVTQMGQEVILRCVPISNHLYFYWYRQILGQKVEFLVSFYNNEISEKSEIFDDQFSVERPDGSNFTLKIRSTKLEDSAMYFCASSENRGALSNQPQHFGDGTRLSIL.

This clonotype was observed a few times. The chain recombines TRBV29-1 with TRBJ1-2; 8 nucleotides align to TRBD1. The germline V gene encodes CDR1 SQVTM and CDR2 ANQGSEA. This CDR3 spans 15 amino acids. V lost 3 bases and J lost 4; bases outside the gene matches: 10. Here the CDR3 reads CSVDDKQGELYGYTF. The CDR3 bases are TGCAGCGTTGACGACAAACAGGGGGAACTCTATGGCTACACCTTC.

The chain employs TRBV25-1 and TRBJ1-3, with TRBD1 matching 7 bases. CDR3 size: 16 residues. Germline CDR1 and CDR2: MGHDK and SYGVNS. J gave up 2 bases and V 4 bases, and 8 bases lay outside the gene matches. CDR3 DNA: TGTGCCAGCAGTGCTAGGGACCAGGGGGCTGGAAACACCATATATTTT. Its translation: CASSARDQGAGNTIYF.

This clonotype was seen a few times. The V call is TRBV2, the J call TRBJ1-4, with TRBD1 matching over 7 bases. The J segment lost 3 bases and the V segment lost 4 bases, leaving 2 bases of the junction unmatched. CDR1 and CDR2 from the germline V gene are SNHLY and FYNNEI. The CDR3 covers 14 residues. DNA of the CDR3: TGTGCCAGCAGTGGGGACAGCCCTAATGAAAAACTGTTTTTT. Translated: CASSGDSPNEKLFF.

This clonotype was counted many times. The chain recombines TRBV11-2 with TRBJ2-7; D possibly uses TRBD1 or TRBD2 (6 bases each). Trimming cost V 4 bases and J 1 base, with 20 bases left between them. Germline V gene lookup returns CDR1 SGHAT and CDR2 FQNNGV. The CDR3 runs to 17 residues. The CDR3 is CASSWGLSPGVSYEQYF. The CDR3 DNA sequence: TGTGCCAGCAGCTGGGGGCTCTCGCCGGGGGTTTCCTACGAGCAGTACTTC.

This clonotype was seen a handful of times. V and J are TRBV7-3 and TRBJ2-2; the D gene is possibly TRBD1 (5 bases). V was clipped by 3 bases and J by 5 bases, with 13 bases between them. From germline, CDR1 is SGHTA and CDR2 FQGTGA. This CDR3 is 15 amino acids long. In DNA, the CDR3 is TGTGCCAGCAGCTTGGCCAGGGTAGGGACCGGGGAGCTGTTTTTT. This translates into CASSLARVGTGELFF.

J is TRBJ2-6 and V is TRBV29-1; D gene uncertain. V gave up 6 bases and J gave up 6 bases, with 9 bases separating them. The CDR3 runs 12 residues. Germline CDR1 reads SQVTM; CDR2 reads ANQGSEA. This CDR3 reads CSVNVEANVLTF. The CDR3 nucleotides are TGCAGCGTGAACGTAGAGGCCAACGTCCTGACTTTC.

Comments on this clonotype: A much bigger clone sits one base away, suggesting this may be a read error. The rearrangement links TRBV20-1 to TRBJ1-2; 7 positions agree with TRBD1. Germline CDR1 reads DFQATT; CDR2 reads SNEGSKA (reference sequence). This CDR3 region has 13 residues. Losses at the gene ends were 3 bases for V and 6 bases for J; bases not matched to a gene: 7. The CDR3, as DNA: TGCAGTGCTAGTGTTGTCCAGGGGGATGGCTACACCTTC. It translates to CSASVVQGDGYTF.

With regard to this clonotype: No conserved phenylalanine or tryptophan ends this CDR3, so it is likely a read error. The rearrangement uses TRBV7-2 and TRBJ1-6, with D tentatively TRBD1 (5 bases). V shed 1 base and J shed 1 base, with 11 bases lying between them. Looked up from germline, CDR1 is SGHTA and CDR2 is FQGNSA. The length of the CDR3 is 17 residues. CDR3 nucleotides: TGTGCCAGCAGCTTAGGGCCGGGGGGATCCTATAATTCACCCCTCCACCTT. Protein product: CASSLGPGGSYNSPLHL.

This clonotype was detected only a few times. The CDR3 sequence is CASSLRSGAHNQPQHF. Written as DNA, the CDR3 is TGTGCCAGCAGTCTACGGTCAGGGGCCCACAATCAGCCCCAGCATTTT. The rearrangement uses TRBV6-6 and TRBJ1-5; possibly TRBD1 for D (6 bases). The CDR3 runs to 16 residues. The germline V gene encodes CDR1 MNHNY and CDR2 SVGAGI (reference sequence). Trimming shortened V by 5 bases and J by 3 bases, and 17 bases separated the two germline ends.